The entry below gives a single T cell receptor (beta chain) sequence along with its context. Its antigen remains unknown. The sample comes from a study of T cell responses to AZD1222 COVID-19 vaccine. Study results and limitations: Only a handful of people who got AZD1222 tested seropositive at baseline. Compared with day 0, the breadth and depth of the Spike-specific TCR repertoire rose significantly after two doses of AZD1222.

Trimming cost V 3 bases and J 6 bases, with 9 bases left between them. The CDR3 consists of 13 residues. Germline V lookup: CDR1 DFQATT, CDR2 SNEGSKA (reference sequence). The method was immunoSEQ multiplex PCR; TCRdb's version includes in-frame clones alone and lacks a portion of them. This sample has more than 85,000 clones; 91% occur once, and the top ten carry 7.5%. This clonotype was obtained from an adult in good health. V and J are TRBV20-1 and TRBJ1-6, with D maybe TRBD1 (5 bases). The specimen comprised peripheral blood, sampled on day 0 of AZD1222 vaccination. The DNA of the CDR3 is TGCAGTGCTAGTGGGACCTCTAATTCACCCCTCCACTTT. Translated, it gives CSASGTSNSPLHF.